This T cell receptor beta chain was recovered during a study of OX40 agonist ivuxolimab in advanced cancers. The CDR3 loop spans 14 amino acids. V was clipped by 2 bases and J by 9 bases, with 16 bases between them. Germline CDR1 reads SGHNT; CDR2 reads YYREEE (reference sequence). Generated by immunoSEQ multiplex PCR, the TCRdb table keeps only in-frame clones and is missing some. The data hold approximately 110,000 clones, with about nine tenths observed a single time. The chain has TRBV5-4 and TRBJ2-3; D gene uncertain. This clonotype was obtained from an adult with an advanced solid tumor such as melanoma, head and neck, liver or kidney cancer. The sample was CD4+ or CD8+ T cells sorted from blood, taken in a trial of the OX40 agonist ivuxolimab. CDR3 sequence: CASSLRAPPGTQYF. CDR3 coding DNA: TGTGCCAGCAGCTTAAGGGCTCCCCCTGGCACGCAGTATTTT.